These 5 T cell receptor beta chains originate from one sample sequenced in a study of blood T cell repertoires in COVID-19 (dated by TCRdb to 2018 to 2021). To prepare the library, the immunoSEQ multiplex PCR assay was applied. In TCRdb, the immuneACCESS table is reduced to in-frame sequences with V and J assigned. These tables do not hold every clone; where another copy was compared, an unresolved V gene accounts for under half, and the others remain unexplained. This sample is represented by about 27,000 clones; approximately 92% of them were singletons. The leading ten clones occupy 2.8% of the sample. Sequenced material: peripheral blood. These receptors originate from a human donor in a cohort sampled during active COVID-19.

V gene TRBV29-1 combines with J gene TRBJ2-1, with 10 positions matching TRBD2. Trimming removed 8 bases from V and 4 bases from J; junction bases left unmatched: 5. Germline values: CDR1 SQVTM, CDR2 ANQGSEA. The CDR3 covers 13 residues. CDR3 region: CSKRTSGYNEQFF. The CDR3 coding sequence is TGCAGCAAAAGGACTAGCGGATACAATGAGCAGTTCTTC.

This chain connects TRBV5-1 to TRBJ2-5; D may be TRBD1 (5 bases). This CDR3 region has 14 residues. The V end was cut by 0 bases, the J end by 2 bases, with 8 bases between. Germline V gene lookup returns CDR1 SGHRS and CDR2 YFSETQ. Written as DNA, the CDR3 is TGCGCCAGCAGCTTGGGACAGCAACAAGAGACCCAGTACTTC. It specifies CASSLGQQQETQYF.

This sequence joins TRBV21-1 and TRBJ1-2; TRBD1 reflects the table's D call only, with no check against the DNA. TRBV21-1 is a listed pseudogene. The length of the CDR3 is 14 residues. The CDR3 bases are TGTGCCAGCACCAACGGACAGGGGGCCGGTGGCTACACCTTC. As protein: CASTNGQGAGGYTF.

CDR3 coding DNA: TGTGCCAGCAGTTCACAACAGGGAGCCAAAAACATTCAGTACTTC. Translation gives CASSSQQGAKNIQYF. This chain connects TRBV6-5 to TRBJ2-4; possible D gene TRBD1, 6 bases. Trimming took off 4 bases at V and 0 bases at J, with 10 bases between the two ends. This CDR3 is 15 amino acids long. Germline V gives CDR1 MNHEY, CDR2 SVGAGI.

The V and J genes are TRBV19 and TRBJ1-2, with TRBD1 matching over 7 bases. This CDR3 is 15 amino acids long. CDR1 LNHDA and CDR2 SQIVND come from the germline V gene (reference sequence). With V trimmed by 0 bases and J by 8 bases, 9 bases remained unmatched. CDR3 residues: CASSIERDSPRGYTF. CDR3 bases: TGTGCCAGTAGTATAGAAAGGGACAGCCCGAGGGGCTACACCTTC.